These 17 T cell receptor beta chains were sequenced from one sample in a study of early T cells in non-severe SARS-CoV-2 infection. A single record per CDR3 protein comes from TCRdb applying MiXCR to the 5' RACE reads. Among tens of thousands of distinct CDR3 sequences, about 5% were seen once, and the ten largest hold approximately 4.2%. The sequenced material came from whole blood. Receptors originate from an adult who was a healthcare worker with PCR-confirmed SARS-CoV-2 infection or an uninfected control (not recorded which).

This clonotype was seen a few times. This sequence joins TRBV7-8 and TRBJ2-5; D might be TRBD2 (6 bases). CDR3 length: 17 residues. Trimming removed 2 bases at V and 5 bases at J, with 21 bases between. In germline, CDR1 is SGHVS, CDR2 FQNEAQ. DNA for the CDR3: TGTGCCAGCAGCTTAAGGTTTGCACCAATAAGCGGGGAGACCCAGTACTTC. It specifies CASSLRFAPISGETQYF.

The chain uses TRBV20-1 and TRBJ2-2; 10 positions agree with TRBD2. J was trimmed by 6 bases and V by 3 bases; bases with no gene match: 7. CDR3 length: 15 residues. In germline, CDR1 is DFQATT, CDR2 SNEGSKA (reference sequence). CDR3 bases: TGCAGTGCTAGGACGCCGGGACTAGCGTCCGGGGAGCTGTTTTTT. This codes for CSARTPGLASGELFF.

This clonotype was detected ten times or more. This chain links TRBV18 with TRBJ1-1; TRBD1 is a possible D gene (6 bases). In germline, CDR1 is KGHSH, CDR2 LQKENI. V was clipped by 5 bases and J by 5 bases, with 12 bases between them. The CDR3 is made up of 13 amino acids. The DNA of the CDR3 is TGTGCCAGCTCATACAGGGCTGGAACTGAAGCTTTCTTT. This encodes CASSYRAGTEAFF.

This clonotype was detected a few times. CDR3 in DNA: TGTGCCAGCAGCTTAGGTACGGGGATGGAGCAGTTCTTC. Protein: CASSLGTGMEQFF. The rearrangement uses TRBV7-3 and TRBJ2-1, with D perhaps TRBD2 (5 bases). Trimming removed 2 bases at V and 10 bases at J, with 12 bases between. Germline V gene lookup returns CDR1 SGHTA and CDR2 FQGTGA. The CDR3 has 13 amino acids.

This clonotype was recorded a few times. The chain employs TRBV28 and TRBJ2-5; no reliable D call. Germline V gene sequence: CDR1 MDHEN, CDR2 SYDVKM. The V and J ends lost 2 bases and 7 bases respectively, with 5 bases between them. The CDR3 is 11 amino acids. This chain's CDR3 is CASSLKVTQYF. CDR3 sequence (DNA): TGTGCCAGCAGTTTAAAGGTGACCCAGTACTTC.

The rearrangement links TRBV28 to TRBJ1-2; 7 bases are a match to TRBD1. The CDR3 is 14 amino acids. V lost 5 bases to trimming and J lost 5 bases; unmatched junction nucleotides: 8. Germline V gene data show CDR1 as MDHEN and CDR2 as SYDVKM. The CDR3 DNA sequence: TGTGCCAGCAGTCGGACGACAGGGAGATATGGCTACACCTTC. Protein product: CASSRTTGRYGYTF.

In its sample, this clonotype was seen many times. One end of the junction varies from germline; a read error may be responsible. The chain is built from TRBV11-2 and TRBJ1-2; tentative D call: TRBD1 (5 bases). Per the germline V gene, CDR1 is SGHAT and CDR2 is FQNNGV. There are 13 residues in the CDR3. Here the CDR3 reads CASSLGTQLGYTF. CDR3 sequence (DNA): TGTGCCAGCAGTTTAGGGACCCAACTTGGCTACACCTTC.

The chain recombines TRBV19 with TRBJ2-3, with 10 bases matching TRBD2. The CDR3 is made up of 15 amino acids. After removal of 7 bases from V and 2 bases from J, the junction contained 6 bases not matched to a gene. The germline V gene has CDR1 LNHDA and CDR2 SQIVND (reference sequence). CDR3 loop: CASKASGGITDTQYF. The CDR3 bases are TGTGCCAGTAAGGCTAGCGGGGGTATCACAGATACGCAGTATTTT. The whole variable domain, filled in from reference TRBV19 and TRBJ2-3, reads DGGITQSPKYLFRKEGQNVTLSCEQNLNHDAMYWYRQDPGQGLRLIYYSQIVNDFQKGDIAEGYSVSREKKESFPLTVTSAQKNPTAFYLCASKASGGITDTQYFGPGTRLTVL.

This clonotype was detected many times. The chain has TRBV29-1 and TRBJ2-6; no reliable D call. CDR1 and CDR2 (germline): SQVTM, ANQGSEA. CDR3 length equals 12 residues. Trimming pared 5 bases from V and 0 bases from J, leaving 2 bases between. CDR3 region: CSVSSGANVLTF. The CDR3 region has the DNA TGCAGCGTTTCCTCTGGGGCCAACGTCCTGACTTTC.

This clonotype was counted at least ten times. The rearrangement joins TRBV27 to TRBJ2-5, with 12 bases that match TRBD1. Germline trimming cut 5 bases from V and 6 bases from J; bases unmatched to any gene: 7. There are 15 residues in the CDR3. Germline values: CDR1 MNHEY, CDR2 SMNVEV (reference sequence). This CDR3 reads CASSAGTGGAKTQYF. DNA for the CDR3: TGTGCCAGCAGTGCCGGGACAGGGGGCGCGAAGACCCAGTACTTC.

This clonotype was recorded a few times. The CDR3 here is CASSLDREELFF. Written as DNA, the CDR3 is TGCGCCAGCAGCTTGGATCGAGAGGAACTGTTTTTT. The J gene is TRBJ1-4, the V gene TRBV5-1; D gene uncertain. Trimming removed 0 bases from V and 12 bases from J, with 9 bases in between. This CDR3 region has 12 residues. Looked up from germline, CDR1 is SGHRS and CDR2 is YFSETQ.

The J gene is TRBJ1-1, the V gene TRBV18, with 10 positions matching TRBD1. V lost 2 bases and J lost 2; bases outside the gene matches: 8. The CDR3 has 17 amino acids. CDR1 is KGHSH and CDR2 is LQKENI in the germline V gene. This CDR3 reads CASSPKTGGMGNTEAFF. Here the CDR3 DNA reads TGTGCCAGCTCACCAAAGACAGGGGGCATGGGTAACACTGAAGCTTTCTTT.

This clonotype is classed as medium-sized. This sequence joins TRBV2 and TRBJ1-6; D is unclear. Germline loops: CDR1 SNHLY, CDR2 FYNNEI. This CDR3 has 15 residues. V lost 0 bases to trimming and J lost 2 bases, with 5 bases between them. CDR3 amino acids: CASSEARAYNSPLHF. The CDR3 DNA is TGTGCCAGCAGTGAAGCGAGGGCCTATAATTCACCCCTCCACTTT.

This clonotype was observed at least ten times. The chain is built from TRBV5-5 and TRBJ2-3, with unresolved D. V lost 4 bases and J 5 bases, leaving 20 bases between the germline ends. Germline V gene sequence: CDR1 SGHKS, CDR2 YYEKEE (reference sequence). The CDR3 runs to 16 residues. The CDR3 spells CASSRDMGSRGDTQYF. CDR3 nucleotide sequence: TGTGCCAGCAGCCGCGACATGGGGTCACGTGGAGATACGCAGTATTTT.

V is TRBV20-1 and J is TRBJ2-7, with 9 bases aligning to TRBD1. The CDR3 runs 16 residues. The V gene end was trimmed by 0 bases and the J gene end by 0 bases; junction bases not matched to a gene: 6. CDR1 and CDR2 from the germline V gene are DFQATT and SNEGSKA (reference sequence). The CDR3 DNA reads as TGCAGTGCTAGAGATCTCAGACAGGGGGACTCCTACGAGCAGTACTTC. This encodes CSARDLRQGDSYEQYF.

There are many counts of this clonotype. CDR3 nucleotide sequence: TGCGCCAGCAGTGAGTCAGGCGGGGGGGCCATATCGCCCTACAATGAGCAGTTCTTC. Encoded protein: CASSESGGGAISPYNEQFF. The rearrangement links TRBV10-2 to TRBJ2-1; TRBD2 matches 9 bases. Germline-derived CDR1 and CDR2 are WSHSY and SAAADI. The CDR3 consists of 19 residues. The trim removed 0 bases at V and 2 bases at J, leaving 11 bases unmatched.

As to this clonotype: A clone one base away is much larger, so this may be a read error. In this CDR3 the conserved last residue, phenylalanine or tryptophan, is missing, so a read error is likely. The CDR3 sequence is CASSATGAFYGYTS. The CDR3, as DNA: TGTGCCAGCAGTGCAACAGGGGCCTTCTATGGCTACACCTCC. The rearrangement links TRBV2 to TRBJ1-2, with 7 bases that match TRBD1. The trim removed 4 bases at V and 4 bases at J, leaving 6 bases unmatched. Germline lookup yields CDR1 SNHLY and CDR2 FYNNEI. CDR3 length: 14 amino acids.